The T cell receptor (beta chain) described here comes from a study of T cell changes during pregnancy in multiple sclerosis. Sequenced by immunoSEQ multiplex PCR; TCRdb stores in-frame clones only, minus some. Among tens of thousands of clones, approximately 90% were seen once, and the ten largest hold 4% to 4.5%. V gave up 9 bases and J gave up 3 bases; unmatched junction bases: 4. This CDR3 spans 12 amino acids. In germline, CDR1 is LNHDA, CDR2 SQIVND (reference sequence). The sequence was obtained from a female donor in good health, enrolled as a control in a pregnancy study. This sample comprised peripheral blood, obtained in the second trimester of pregnancy. The chain employs TRBV19 and TRBJ2-7, with 8 bases identical to TRBD1. CDR3 sequence (DNA): TGTGCCAGCTCACAGGGGGACTACGAGCAGTACTTC. Protein product: CASSQGDYEQYF.